This T cell receptor (beta chain) was recovered during a study of regulatory T cells in long-lasting Graves disease. Study background: Recently diagnosed Graves' patients had received antithyroid drugs for under 3 months.

Arm-PCR of CDR3 regions and iRepertoire HTBI primers were the basis on which TCR beta libraries were built. TCRdb re-analysed the multiplex PCR reads in MiXCR, keeping a single row per CDR3 protein. The sample consists of roughly 610,000 distinct CDR3 sequences, approximately 15% of them appearing once. This sample's time point: newly diagnosed GD, antithyroid drugs for less than 3 months. PBMC RNA served as the TCR library source. The data also belong to a second study, concerning T cells in Graves' hyperthyroidism and ophthalmopathy. As that study records: When the TCR CDR3 underwent first-round RT-PCR, the HTBI primer set was used.

The receptor's source is a woman under 40 with Graves disease. This sample comprised peripheral blood mononuclear cells (PBMCs), obtained at new diagnosis, from a patient treated with antithyroid drugs.

CDR3 sequence: CASSFAAPYEQYF. The CDR3 DNA reads as TGTGCCAGCAGCTTTGCCGCGCCCTACGAGCAGTACTTC. The V gene is TRBV7-2, the J gene TRBJ2-7; D is undetermined. The CDR3 runs 13 residues. Trimming shortened V by 3 bases and J by 2 bases, and 8 bases separated the two germline ends. Looked up from germline, CDR1 is SGHTA and CDR2 is FQGNSA.